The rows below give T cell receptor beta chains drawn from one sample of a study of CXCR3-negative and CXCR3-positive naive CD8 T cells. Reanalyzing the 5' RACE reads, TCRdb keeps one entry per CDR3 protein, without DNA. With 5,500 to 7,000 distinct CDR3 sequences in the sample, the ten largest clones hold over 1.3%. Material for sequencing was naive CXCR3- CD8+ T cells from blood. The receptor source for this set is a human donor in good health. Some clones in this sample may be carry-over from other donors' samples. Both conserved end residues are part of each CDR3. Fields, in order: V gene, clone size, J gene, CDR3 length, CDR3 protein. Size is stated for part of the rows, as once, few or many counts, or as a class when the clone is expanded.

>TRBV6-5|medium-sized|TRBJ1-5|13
CASSFGAVQPQHF
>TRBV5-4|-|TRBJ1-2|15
CASSSIDRADYGYTF
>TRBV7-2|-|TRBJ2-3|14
CASSLPSGADTQYF
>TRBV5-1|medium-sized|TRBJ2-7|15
CASSLGQGRSYEQYF
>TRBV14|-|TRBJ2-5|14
CASSQDPRVETQYF
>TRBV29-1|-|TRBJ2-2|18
CSVLGLAGAGANTGELFF
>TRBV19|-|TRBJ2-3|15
CASRGTSGSTDTQYF
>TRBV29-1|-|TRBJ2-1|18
CSVEVATFAGVAYNEQFF
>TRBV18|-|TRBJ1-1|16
CASSPGTGGKMTEAFF
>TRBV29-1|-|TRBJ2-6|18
CSVVLVGDTRGGANVLTF
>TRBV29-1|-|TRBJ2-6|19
CSVETPPGGHKSGANVLTF
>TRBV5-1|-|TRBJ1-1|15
CASSLDVGMNTEAFF
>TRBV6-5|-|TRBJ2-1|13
CASSLGGPYEQFF
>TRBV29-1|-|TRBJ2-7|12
CSATRDGYEQYF
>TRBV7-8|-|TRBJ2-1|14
CASSPAGISGPQFF
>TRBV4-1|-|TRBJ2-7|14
CASSPSGGTYEQYF
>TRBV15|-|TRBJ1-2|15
CATSRDSGPHYGYTF
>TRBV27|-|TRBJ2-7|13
CASSRTGAYEQYF
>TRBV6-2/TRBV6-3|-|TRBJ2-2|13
CASSLSGYGELFF
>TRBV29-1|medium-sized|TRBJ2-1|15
CSVEGTDTPYNEQFF
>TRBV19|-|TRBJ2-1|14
CASSIVGSSNEQFF
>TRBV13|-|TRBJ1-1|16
CASRPLTGGVDDEAFF
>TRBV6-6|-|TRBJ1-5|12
CASREYNQPQHF
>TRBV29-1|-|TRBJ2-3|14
CSVQGGGSTDTQYF
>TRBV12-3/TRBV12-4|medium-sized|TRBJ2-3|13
CASRQQGTDTQYF
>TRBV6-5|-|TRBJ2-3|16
CASSYGAGAAGDTQYF
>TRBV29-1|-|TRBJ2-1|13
CSVGVSGNNEQFF
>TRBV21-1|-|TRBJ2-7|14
CASSKAHDSYEQYF
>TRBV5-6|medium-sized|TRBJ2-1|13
CASSLVRGNEQFF
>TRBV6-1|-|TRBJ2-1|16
CASSENARPSYNEQFF
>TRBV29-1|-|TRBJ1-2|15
CSVDGGSHPYYGYTF
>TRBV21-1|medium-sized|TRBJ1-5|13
CARPHLPGQRQHF
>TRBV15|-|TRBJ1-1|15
CATSRDLGEGGEAFF
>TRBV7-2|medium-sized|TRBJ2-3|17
CASRMIPRAGATDTQYF
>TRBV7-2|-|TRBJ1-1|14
CASLEGGRGTEAFF
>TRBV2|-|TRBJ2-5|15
CASSDGTRFQETQYF